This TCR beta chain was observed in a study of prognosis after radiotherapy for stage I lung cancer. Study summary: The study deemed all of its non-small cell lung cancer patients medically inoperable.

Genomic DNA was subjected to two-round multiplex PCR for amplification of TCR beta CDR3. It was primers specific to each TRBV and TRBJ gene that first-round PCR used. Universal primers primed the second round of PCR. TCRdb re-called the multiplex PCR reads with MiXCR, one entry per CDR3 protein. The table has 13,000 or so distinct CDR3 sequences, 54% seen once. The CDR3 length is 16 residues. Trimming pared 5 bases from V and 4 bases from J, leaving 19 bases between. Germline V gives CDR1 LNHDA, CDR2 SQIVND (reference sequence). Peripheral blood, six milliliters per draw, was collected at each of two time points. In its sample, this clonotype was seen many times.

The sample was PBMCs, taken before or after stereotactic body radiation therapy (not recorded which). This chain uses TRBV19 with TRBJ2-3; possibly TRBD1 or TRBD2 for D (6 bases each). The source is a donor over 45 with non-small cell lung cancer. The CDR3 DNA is TGTGCCAGTAGTGTGGCCCGGAGGAGGGGGGCAGATACGCAGTATTTT. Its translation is CASSVARRRGADTQYF. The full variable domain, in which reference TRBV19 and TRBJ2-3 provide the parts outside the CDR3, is DGGITQSPKYLFRKEGQNVTLSCEQNLNHDAMYWYRQDPGQGLRLIYYSQIVNDFQKGDIAEGYSVSREKKESFPLTVTSAQKNPTAFYLCASSVARRRGADTQYFGPGTRLTVL.